The entry below gives a single T cell receptor beta chain sequence along with its context. The data are from a study of cytomegalovirus exposure and HLA in healthy donors. V lost 4 bases and J lost 6, with 11 bases in between. Germline CDR1 reads SGHAT; CDR2 reads FQNNGV. This CDR3 is built from 13 residues. Sequencing used immunoSEQ multiplex PCR; TCRdb keeps in-frame clones, though not all of them. This repertoire shows a few hundred thousand clones, over 75% found once; its top ten account for approximately 0.9%. Sequencing was performed on PBMCs. This chain uses TRBV11-2 with TRBJ2-3; D is unclear. The sequence came from a woman aged 18-30 years in good health and CMV-seronegative. Written as DNA, the CDR3 is TGTGCCAGCAGCTCCATTCAAGCGGATACGCAGTATTTT. Translated, it gives CASSSIQADTQYF.